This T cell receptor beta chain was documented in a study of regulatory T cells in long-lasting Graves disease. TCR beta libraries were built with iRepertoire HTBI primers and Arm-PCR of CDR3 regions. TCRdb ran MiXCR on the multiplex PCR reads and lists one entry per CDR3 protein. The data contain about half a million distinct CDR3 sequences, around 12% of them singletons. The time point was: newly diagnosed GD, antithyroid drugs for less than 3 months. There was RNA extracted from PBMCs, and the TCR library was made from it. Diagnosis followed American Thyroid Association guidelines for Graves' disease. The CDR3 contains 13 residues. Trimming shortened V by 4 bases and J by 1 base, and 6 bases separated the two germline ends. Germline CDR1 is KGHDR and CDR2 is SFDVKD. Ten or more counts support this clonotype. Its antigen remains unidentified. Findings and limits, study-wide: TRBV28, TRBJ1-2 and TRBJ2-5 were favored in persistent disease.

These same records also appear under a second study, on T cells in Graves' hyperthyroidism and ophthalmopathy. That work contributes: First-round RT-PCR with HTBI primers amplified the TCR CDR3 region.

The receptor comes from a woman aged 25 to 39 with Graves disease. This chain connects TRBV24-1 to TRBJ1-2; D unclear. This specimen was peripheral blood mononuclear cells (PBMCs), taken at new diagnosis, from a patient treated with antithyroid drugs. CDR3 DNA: TGTGCCACCAGTGAGGGCAGTAACTATGGCTACACCTTC. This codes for CATSEGSNYGYTF.